The 29 T cell receptor beta chains in this list originate from one sample, sequenced in a study of T cells in women clearing cervical HPV infection. Assay: immunoSEQ multiplex PCR; the TCRdb copy retains only in-frame clones and omits some. Its table records roughly 8,300 clones. Sequencing input: blood buffy coat. The receptor source for this set is a woman between 18 and 69 years old with a cervical HPV16 infection that either progressed to CIN3+ or cleared (not recorded which).

Note on this clone: The read finishes 3 residues shy of the CDR3 end, and the germline J gene is used to complete it. The chain joins TRBV7-6 to TRBJ1-1; D ambiguous. The CDR3 contains 13 residues. Trimming left V 1 base short and J 5 bases short, with 8 bases between. Germline V gene sequence: CDR1 SGHVS, CDR2 FNYEAQ. CDR3 DNA, as far as it was read: TGTGCCAGCAGCTTAGGCACTTTAACTGAA. Amino acid sequence: CASSLGTLTE. The CDR3 as a whole reads CASSLGTLTEAFF.

Points on this clone: The read gets to within 3 residues of the CDR3 end, and the germline J gene fills in the rest. The chain combines TRBV12-3 or TRBV12-4 with TRBJ2-5, with 8 bases fitting TRBD2. V gave up 0 bases and J gave up 5 bases; unmatched junction bases: 5. CDR3 length equals 15 residues. The CDR3 loop reads CASSLARGAVETQYF. CDR3 bases read: TGTGCCAGCAGTTTAGCGCGGGGGGCGGTCGAGACC.

Details on this clone: The read terminates 3 residues ahead of where the CDR3 ends, so the germline J gene completes it. The V gene is TRBV20-1, the J gene TRBJ2-7; 11 bases match TRBD2. Germline-derived CDR1 and CDR2 are DFQATT and SNEGSKA (reference sequence). The length of the CDR3 is 15 residues. V dropped 0 bases and J dropped 5; count of bases not matched to a gene: 6. The covered CDR3 bases are TGCAGTGCTAGAGACTTAGCGGGGGGGATCGACGAG. Translated, it gives CSARDLAGGIDE. The complete CDR3 protein is CSARDLAGGIDEQYF.

In the case of this clone: Read sequence stops 3 residues before the CDR3 end, and the germline J gene provides the missing end. The genes are TRBV6-2 or TRBV6-3 and TRBJ1-1; no definite D call. V lost 0 bases to trimming and J lost 4 bases, with 6 bases between them. The CDR3 is 13 amino acids. CDR1 and CDR2 (germline): MNHEY, SVGEGT. The sequenced CDR3 bases are TGTGCCAGCAGTTACTCGTCACTCACTGAA. Its translation is CASSYSSLTE. Given in full, the CDR3 is CASSYSSLTEAFF.

Details on this clone: The read stops 3 residues short of the end of the CDR3; the missing end is completed from the germline J gene. This sequence joins TRBV7-7 and TRBJ2-1; D is possibly TRBD2 (5 bases). The germline gives CDR1 SSHAT, CDR2 FNYEAQ (reference sequence). This CDR3 comprises 15 residues. The V gene lost 4 bases and the J gene lost 8 bases, with 18 bases spanning the gap. CDR3 in amino acids: CASSSRGHPAHEQFF. The part of the CDR3 DNA that was read is TGTGCCAGCAGCTCCCGGGGTCATCCCGCCCATGAG.

With respect to this clone: One end of the junction does not line up with germline, which may come from a read error. The read terminates 3 residues before the CDR3 end, so the remaining end is supplied by the germline J gene. The rearrangement links TRBV19 to TRBJ2-7; D is unclear. CDR1 and CDR2 from the germline V gene are LNHDA and SQIVND (reference sequence). CDR3 length: 16 amino acids. CDR3 sequence: CASGIDRGQSSYEQYF. CDR3 DNA (partial): TGTGCCAGTGGTATAGATCGTGGGCAGAGCTCCTACGAG. Full variable domain (remainder filled in from reference TRBV19 and TRBJ2-7): DGGITQSPKYLFRKEGQNVTLSCEQNLNHDAMYWYRQDPGQGLRLIYYSQIVNDFQKGDIAEGYSVSREKKESFPLTVTSAQKNPTAFYLCASGIDRGQSSYEQYFGPGTRLTVT.

Turning to this clone: The read terminates 3 residues before the CDR3 end, so the remaining end is supplied by the germline J gene. The chain couples TRBV20-1 to TRBJ2-1; 7 bases agree with TRBD1. The CDR3 totals 14 residues. Germline V gene data show CDR1 as DFQATT and CDR2 as SNEGSKA (reference sequence). Trimming took 5 bases from V and 4 from J; bases not matched to a gene: 8. CDR3 DNA, as far as it was read: TGCAGTGCTCAGACAGGGTTAGGGTACAATGAG. Translated: CSAQTGLGYNE. The full CDR3 is CSAQTGLGYNEQFF.

Comments on this clone: The CDR3 extends 3 residues past the end of the read, so its final part is completed from the germline J gene. The chain uses TRBV7-2 and TRBJ2-7, with D possibly matching TRBD1 (5 bases). The CDR3 loop spans 15 amino acids. V was clipped by 6 bases and J by 0 bases, with 15 bases between them. Germline V lookup: CDR1 SGHTA, CDR2 FQGNSA. The DNA read from the CDR3 is TGTGCCAGCAGTACCCGCCCAGGGAACTCCTACGAG. The encoded protein is CASSTRPGNSYE. The complete CDR3 protein is CASSTRPGNSYEQYF.

Worth noting for this clone: Read coverage stops 3 residues before the CDR3 terminus; the germline J gene supplies the remainder. This chain uses TRBV7-7 with TRBJ2-5, with 9 bases identical to TRBD2. The trim removed 5 bases at V and 1 base at J, leaving 5 bases unmatched. CDR1 is SSHAT, CDR2 FNYEAQ, per germline (reference sequence). This CDR3 is 15 amino acids long. CDR3 sequence reads: CASSRSGGFQETQYF. The CDR3 DNA, read in part, is TGTGCCAGCAGCAGAAGCGGGGGGTTCCAAGAGACC.

With respect to this clone: The junction departs from germline at one end; a sequencing error may be responsible. The read halts 3 residues ahead of the CDR3 end, with the missing end drawn from the germline J gene. This specimen includes other DNA sequences encoding the same CDR3. This rearrangement joins TRBV29-1 to TRBJ1-2; 7 bases line up with TRBD1. Germline CDR1 reads SQVTM; CDR2 reads ANQGSEA. The CDR3 runs to 14 residues. CDR3 in amino acids: CSVFGQDGNYGYTF. CDR3 DNA, as far as it was read: TGCAGCGTCTTTGGACAGGACGGTAACTATGGA. The full variable domain, in which reference TRBV29-1 and TRBJ1-2 provide the parts outside the CDR3, is SAVISQKPSRDICQRGTSLTIQCQVDSQVTMMFWYRQQPGQSLTLIATANQGSEATYESGFVIDKFPISRPNLTFSTLTVSNMSPEDSSIYLCSVFGQDGNYGYTFGSGTRLTVV.

Details on this clone: The read stops 3 residues short of the end of the CDR3; the missing end is completed from the germline J gene. The V and J genes are TRBV20-1 and TRBJ2-3; 7 bases are shared with TRBD2. Germline trimming cut 4 bases from V and 2 bases from J; bases unmatched to any gene: 12. From germline, CDR1 is DFQATT and CDR2 SNEGSKA (reference sequence). The CDR3 extends over 16 amino acids. The covered CDR3 bases are TGCAGTGCTAATCCGGTTCTAGCGGTGTCCACAGATACG. It translates to CSANPVLAVSTDT. The whole CDR3 protein is CSANPVLAVSTDTQYF.

Note on this clone: The read ends 3 residues shy of where the CDR3 ends; the end is completed using the germline J gene. The J gene is TRBJ1-1, the V gene TRBV20-1; weak D call: TRBD1 (5 bases). This CDR3 comprises 13 residues. Looked up from germline, CDR1 is DFQATT and CDR2 is SNEGSKA (reference sequence). V was pared by 5 bases and J by 5 bases, with 15 bases between. CDR3 residues: CSALTGKYTEAFF. CDR3 DNA, as far as it was read: TGCAGTGCTCTTACAGGAAAGTATACTGAA.

The CDR3 loop reads CASSGQRGGTGELFF. The covered CDR3 bases are TGTGCCAGCAGTGGCCAGCGGGGGGGCACCGGGGAG. The chain is built from TRBV2 and TRBJ2-2; 10 bases line up with TRBD2. The CDR3 extends 3 residues past the end of the read, so its final part is completed from the germline J gene. Germline V gene sequence: CDR1 SNHLY, CDR2 FYNNEI. V trimming: 4 bases; J trimming: 4 bases; junction bases outside the gene matches: 3. The CDR3 runs 15 residues.

On this clone itself: The read comes to an end 3 residues before the CDR3 does, leaving the germline J gene to fill in the end. The rearrangement links TRBV6-2 or TRBV6-3 to TRBJ2-2; D possibly corresponds to TRBD2 (6 bases). Germline V gene data show CDR1 as MNHEY and CDR2 as SVGEGT. The CDR3 extends over 16 amino acids. CDR3 in amino acids: CASSYRLLEGNSPLFF. The covered CDR3 bases are TGTGCCAGCAGTTACAGGCTTCTGGAGGGCAATTCACCG.

Turning to this clone: With the read ending 3 residues before the CDR3 end, the germline J gene is used to fill in that end. The rearrangement links TRBV9 to TRBJ2-1; 11 nucleotides agree with TRBD1. The germline V gene has CDR1 SGDLS and CDR2 YYNGEE. V dropped 0 bases and J dropped 9; count of bases not matched to a gene: 5. This CDR3 has 15 amino acids. CDR3 DNA, as far as it was read: TGTGCCAGCAGCGTAGGGGACAGGGGGTTAGCTGAG. This encodes CASSVGDRGLAE. The full CDR3 sequence reads CASSVGDRGLAEQFF.

In the case of this clone: The read is 3 residues too short to cover the CDR3 end, so that end is filled in from the germline J gene. The chain combines TRBV19 with TRBJ1-1, with D unresolved. The germline gives CDR1 LNHDA, CDR2 SQIVND (reference sequence). Deletions cut 3 bases from V and 5 bases from J, with 10 bases between. CDR3 length equals 13 residues. The CDR3: CASSIFKGTEAFF. The sequenced CDR3 bases are TGTGCCAGTAGTATTTTTAAGGGTACTGAA.

To note about this clone: The read ends 3 residues before the CDR3 terminus; that terminus is restored from the germline J gene. This chain connects TRBV19 to TRBJ1-2, with TRBD1 identical over 7 bases. The germline V gene has CDR1 LNHDA and CDR2 SQIVND (reference sequence). This CDR3 spans 21 amino acids. The ends lost 1 base at V and 3 bases at J; junction bases unmatched: 23. The CDR3 reads CASSIGRALGQRKGFDYGYTF. Partial CDR3 DNA: TGTGCCAGTAGTATAGGAAGGGCCCTGGGACAGAGAAAAGGGTTTGACTATGGC.

Points on this clone: The missing CDR3 end, 3 residues past where the read stops, is filled in from the germline J gene. The rearrangement joins TRBV2 to TRBJ1-2; D remains unclear. This CDR3 region has 15 residues. The V gene's germline CDR1 is SNHLY and CDR2 FYNNEI. The CDR3 reads CASSVADYFTDTYTF. Partial CDR3 DNA: TGTGCCAGCAGTGTTGCAGACTATTTCACAGATACC.

A remark on this clone: The read gets to within 3 residues of the CDR3 end, and the germline J gene fills in the rest. This rearrangement joins TRBV2 to TRBJ2-1; 10 nucleotides match TRBD1. The CDR3 covers 15 residues. Losses at the gene ends were 9 bases for V and 4 bases for J; bases not matched to a gene: 9. Germline V gene data show CDR1 as SNHLY and CDR2 as FYNNEI. CDR3 DNA, as far as it was read: TGTGCCAGTGCAGAGGGACAGGGGACATACAATGAG. Residues: CASAEGQGTYNE. The full CDR3 protein is CASAEGQGTYNEQFF. The full variable domain, rest sourced from reference TRBV2 and TRBJ2-1, is EPEVTQTPSHQVTQMGQEVILRCVPISNHLYFYWYRQILGQKVEFLVSFYNNEISEKSEIFDDQFSVERPDGSNFTLKIRSTKLEDSAMYFCASAEGQGTYNEQFFGPGTRLTVL.

In the case of this clone: The CDR3 is cut off 3 residues early in the read; its end comes from the germline J gene. The chain joins TRBV7-6 to TRBJ1-2; D is undetermined. Looked up from germline, CDR1 is SGHVS and CDR2 is FNYEAQ. CDR3 size: 13 residues. The CDR3 spells CASSLYSRNDYTF. The covered CDR3 bases are TGTGCCAGCAGCCTATATTCGCGGAATGAC.

To note about this clone: The DNA ends 3 residues before the CDR3 does, and the rest of the CDR3 is filled in from the germline J gene. The chain couples TRBV9 to TRBJ2-5, with a tentative D call TRBD1 (6 bases). Trimming left V 4 bases short and J 2 bases short, with 12 bases between. Germline CDR1 SGDLS, CDR2 YYNGEE. The CDR3 is 14 residues long. The CDR3 loop is CASSPPGQQETQYF. The DNA read from the CDR3 is TGTGCCAGCAGCCCGCCGGGACAACAAGAGACC.

For this clone: The observed sequence ends 3 residues before the CDR3 terminus, with the missing tail filled in from the germline J gene. The chain recombines TRBV7-3 with TRBJ2-1; D is possibly TRBD2 (6 bases). V dropped 2 bases and J dropped 7 bases, with 12 bases sitting between them. This CDR3 has 14 residues. From germline, CDR1 is SGHTA and CDR2 FQGTGA. The CDR3 protein is CASSLAGPRNEQFF. The covered CDR3 bases are TGTGCCAGCAGCTTAGCGGGGCCACGAAATGAG.

Points on this clone: Read coverage stops 3 residues before the CDR3 terminus; the germline J gene supplies the remainder. The V gene is TRBV5-1, the J gene TRBJ2-2, with D maybe TRBD1 (6 bases). CDR3 length: 14 amino acids. With 4 bases removed from V and 4 bases from J, the gap between germline ends came to 11 bases. Per the germline V gene, CDR1 is SGHRS and CDR2 is YFSETQ. The DNA read from the CDR3 is TGCGCCAGCAGCGCGGACAGTTTCACCGGGGAG. As protein: CASSADSFTGE. From start to end, the CDR3 is CASSADSFTGELFF.

The CDR3 loop is CASSPGGGAGSNQPQYF. The part of the CDR3 DNA that was read is TGCGCCAGCAGCCCTGGTGGGGGAGCGGGTAGCAATCAGCCG. J is TRBJ2-3 and V is TRBV5-1; a weak D match, TRBD2 (6 bases). Read coverage stops 3 residues before the CDR3 terminus; the germline J gene supplies the remainder. The CDR3 has 17 residues. Germline-derived CDR1 and CDR2 are SGHRS and YFSETQ.

About this clone: The sequenced fragment ends 3 residues before the CDR3 boundary, so the rest is inferred from the germline J gene. The chain couples TRBV20-1 to TRBJ1-4, with no clear D. Germline V gives CDR1 DFQATT, CDR2 SNEGSKA (reference sequence). The CDR3 runs to 13 residues. Trimming took off 0 bases at V and 5 bases at J, with 7 bases between the two ends. CDR3: CSARDIRNEKLFF. The part of the CDR3 DNA that was read is TGCAGTGCTAGAGATATACGGAATGAAAAA.

Remarks on this clone: The read halts 3 residues ahead of the CDR3 end, with the missing end drawn from the germline J gene. The chain couples TRBV19 to TRBJ1-2, with D unclear. This CDR3 comprises 15 residues. Deletions cut 3 bases from V and 0 bases from J, with 11 bases between. Germline CDR1 LNHDA, CDR2 SQIVND (reference sequence). The CDR3 is CASSIFSGANYGYTF. The CDR3 bases that were read are TGTGCCAGTAGTATTTTTAGCGGAGCTAACTATGGC.

This clone is called medium-sized based on its frequency. The DNA ends 3 residues before the CDR3 does, and the rest of the CDR3 is filled in from the germline J gene. This chain uses TRBV18 with TRBJ1-1; tentative D call: TRBD1 (5 bases). Germline CDR1 KGHSH, CDR2 LQKENI. The V and J ends lost 0 bases and 6 bases respectively, with 11 bases between them. The CDR3 runs to 14 residues. The sequenced CDR3 bases are TGTGCCAGCTCACCACCCGGGGGACCGGCTGAA. It yields the protein CASSPPGGPAE. The CDR3 as a whole reads CASSPPGGPAEAFF.

About this clone itself: The CDR3 goes on 3 residues after the read ends, and that part is filled in from the germline J gene. The J gene is TRBJ2-2, the V gene TRBV7-8, with 7 bases fitting TRBD2. Germline loops: CDR1 SGHVS, CDR2 FQNEAQ. CDR3 size: 16 residues. CDR3 in amino acids: CASSSRRVGTNEKLFF. The sequenced CDR3 bases are TGTGCCAGCAGCTCCCGGCGGGTTGGGACTAATGAAAAG.

As to this clone: The read finishes 3 residues shy of the CDR3 end, and the germline J gene is used to complete it. The chain couples TRBV19 to TRBJ1-2; maybe TRBD1 (5 bases). CDR3 size: 16 residues. From germline, CDR1 is LNHDA and CDR2 SQIVND (reference sequence). The CDR3 DNA, read in part, is TGTGCCAGTAGTCCCTCCTTCTGGCGGGGGAACAATGAC. Translated: CASSPSFWRGNND. The CDR3 as a whole reads CASSPSFWRGNNDYTF.